This record concerns one T cell receptor beta chain sequence. No cognate antigen has been identified for it. Base-call qualities are not available, and no considerably larger clone is one nucleotide away. Library creation used the immunoSEQ multiplex PCR assay. Rearranged TCR beta chain sequences were amplified with the hsTCRB Kit following the manufacturer's protocol. TCRB libraries were sequenced on an Illumina MiSeq. Regarding the original processing steps: The proprietary platform of the kit vendor was used for demultiplexing, trimming and gene mapping. TCRdb limited this immuneACCESS table to in-frame rearrangements with V and J called. A share of clones is missing; checked studies link under half to unresolved V genes, and the rest is unexplained. The V and J calls and clone size come from that table; D and trimming were worked out from the DNA. The sample table shows 45,000 to 55,000 clones, and around 80% are seen once. Under 2% of the sample goes to the ten largest clones.

The sample's time point label, in plain terms: week 5, during vaccination. Each vaccine dose, consisting of 300 ug of a 20-mer mutant IDH1 peptide in Montanide, was administered subcutaneously with topical imiquimod. Newly diagnosed WHO grade 3 or 4 IDH1-mutant astrocytomas showing loss of nuclear ATRX were present in the donors. The samples were drawn from NOA16, a multicentre, single-arm, open-label phase I trial in Germany that tested a mutant IDH1 peptide vaccine in humans for the first time. Genomic DNA for TCRB sequencing was extracted from EDTA blood using the DNeasy Blood and Tissue Kit. The data stem from a study of a mutant IDH1 vaccine in newly diagnosed glioma (dated by TCRdb to the early 2020s). Regarding the study in general: Across visits V03 through V10, patients got a total of eight vaccinations, given in weeks 1, 3, 5, 7, 11, 15, 19 and 23. For exploratory analyses, some 24 treated patients had longitudinal TCRB deep sequencing done wherever samples were available. In the chemotherapy-containing groups, vaccination started alongside temozolomide cycles, whereas in patients who had radiotherapy alone it started 4-6 weeks after radiotherapy. Six visits were used for peripheral blood collection: V03 (baseline), V05, V07, V10, V12 and V13. Of the 32 patients who were treated, around 62% were male and around 38% were female, and the mean age was around 40 years. Before enrollment, most patients had been given radiochemotherapy with temozolomide as standard therapy, while the rest had received either radiotherapy alone or temozolomide alone.

Broad study findings and their caveats: Selection of PBMC samples for TCRB deep sequencing was based on availability. It was noted by the authors that analyses of patient blood samples could not be reproduced owing to sample limitations. Immune responses induced by the vaccine were seen in roughly 92% of patients across multiple MHC alleles. Changes in the top peripheral T cell clonotypes picked up by TCRB sequencing did not appear to be linked to pseudoprogression.

The germline V gene encodes CDR1 SGHVS and CDR2 FNYEAQ. The V end gives up 5 bases and the J end 4 bases, leaving 6 bases in the junction not matched to a gene. The CDR3 contains 16 residues, cysteine and phenylalanine counted. Just the 48-base CDR3 DNA is kept, in frame starting at base 1. The clonotype comes from a woman aged 40 to 55 with glioma. This sequence uses TRBV7-6 and TRBJ2-7, and 15 junction bases match TRBD2. This specimen was PBMCs, taken from a glioma patient whose treatment included an IDH1 peptide vaccine. CDR3 reads: CASSRGTSGGPYEQYF. The nucleotide sequence is given as TGTGCCAGCAGCCGCGGGACTAGCGGGGGGCCGTACGAGCAGTACTTC. With all but the CDR3 taken from the reference TRBV7-6 and TRBJ2-7 genes, the full variable domain is: GAGVSQSPRYKVTKRGQDVALRCDPISGHVSLYWYRQALGQGPEFLTYFNYEAQQDKSGLPNDRFSAERPEGSISTLTIQRTEQRDSAMYRCASSRGTSGGPYEQYFGPGTRLTVT.